A selection of T cell receptor beta chains follows, all from one sample in a study of T cells in Graves' hyperthyroidism and ophthalmopathy. TCRdb itself ran the multiplex PCR reads through MiXCR, one entry per CDR3 protein. Found here are hundreds of thousands of distinct CDR3 sequences, around 15% of them singletons; the top ten hold 10%. The sample taken for sequencing was blood. Every receptor here comes from a woman younger than 35 with Graves' hyperthyroidism. CDR3s include the opening cysteine and the closing phenylalanine or tryptophan. A D gene is named only where the DNA matches it firmly. Clone size is stated in some rows and not others, as once, few, many or a class when expanded.

D gene	V gene	clone size	J gene	CDR3 DNA	CDR3 protein
TRBD1	TRBV15	.	TRBJ2-7	TGTGCCACCAGCAGAGAATTGAGACAGGGGTCCTACGAGCAGTACTTC	CATSRELRQGSYEQYF
TRBD1	TRBV11-2	few	TRBJ2-3	TGTGCCAGTAGTTGGGACAGTAACACAGATACGCAGTATTTT	CASSWDSNTDTQYF
.	TRBV30	many	TRBJ1-3	TGTGCCTGGATCTCCAGGCGGGCTGCAAAGAGCTCTGGAAACACCATATATTTT	CAWISRRAAKSSGNTIYF
TRBD1	TRBV27	many	TRBJ1-5	TGTGCCAGCAGTATATACCCCCCGGGACAGCCTAATCAGCCCCAGCATTTT	CASSIYPPGQPNQPQHF
.	TRBV27	few	TRBJ1-2	TGTGCCAGCAGCCATACGGGGGGGCGAAGAAACTATGGCTACACCTTC	CASSHTGGRRNYGYTF
TRBD1	TRBV18	many	TRBJ2-7	TGTGCCAGCTCACCTCTCGAGACAGGGTGGGTAATGAACGAGCAGTACTTC	CASSPLETGWVMNEQYF
TRBD2	TRBV6-4	few	TRBJ2-7	TGTGCCAGCAGTAATGCGGGAGGGACCTACGAGCAGTACTTC	CASSNAGGTYEQYF
.	TRBV19	few	TRBJ2-6	TGTGCCAGTAAACGGGTTGGCTCTGGCGGGGCCAACGTCCTGACTTTC	CASKRVGSGGANVLTF
.	TRBV27	.	TRBJ2-1	TGTGCCAGCAGTTTATTGGTGAGCTCCTACAATGAGCAGTTCTTC	CASSLLVSSYNEQFF
.	TRBV13	many	TRBJ2-1	TGTGCCAGCAGCTTATCCGTCTCGCGTGGTGAGCAGTTCTTC	CASSLSVSRGEQFF
.	TRBV11-2	many	TRBJ2-5	TGTGCCAGCAGCCTGAGCCCAGCAGAGACCCAGTACTTC	CASSLSPAETQYF
TRBD2	TRBV10-3	.	TRBJ2-3	TGTGCCATCAGTGAGAGGAAAACTAGCGGAGGAGATACGCAGTATTTT	CAISERKTSGGDTQYF
TRBD2	TRBV20-1	many	TRBJ2-5	TGCAGTGCGGGGACTAGCGGGAGAAAAGGGGAGACCCAGTACTTC	CSAGTSGRKGETQYF
.	TRBV7-3	many	TRBJ2-1	TGTGCCAGCAGCTTATTAGGCGGGGCGGTCAGGGGCGATGAGCAGTTCTTC	CASSLLGGAVRGDEQFF
.	TRBV28	many	TRBJ2-1	TGTGCCAGCAGTTTTCAAGCGGTTGAGCAGTTCTTC	CASSFQAVEQFF
.	TRBV7-9	.	TRBJ1-1	TGTGCCAGCAGCTCGCTAATGGGGGCGGCTGCTTTCTTT	CASSSLMGAAAFF
.	TRBV7-9	many	TRBJ2-3	TGTGCCAGCACCTACAACAGGGGAGGGACAGATACGCAGTATTTT	CASTYNRGGTDTQYF
TRBD1	TRBV7-9	.	TRBJ2-5	TGTGCCAGCAGCTCGACAGGGGCCGAAGAAGAGACCCAGTACTTC	CASSSTGAEEETQYF
.	TRBV27	many	TRBJ2-7	TGTGCCACCTTAGGACCTAAGGAGCAGTACTTC	CATLGPKEQYF
.	TRBV30	many	TRBJ2-3	TGTGCCTGGAGTAGGTCGGGGCCTGATACGCAGTATTTT	CAWSRSGPDTQYF
.	TRBV20-1	many	TRBJ2-3	TGCAGGGCTCGTGCAGGTTTCTGGCGGGGTGGGGCAGATACGCAGTATTTT	CRARAGFWRGGADTQYF
.	TRBV28	.	TRBJ1-2	TGTGCCAGCAGCACTTACCGGGACCTTGTTAACTATGGCTACACCTTC	CASSTYRDLVNYGYTF
.	TRBV7-9	many	TRBJ2-7	TGTGCCAGCAGTTTGGAATCCTACGAGCAGTACTTC	CASSLESYEQYF
.	TRBV6-1	many	TRBJ1-2	TGTGCCAGCAGTTATGGCAGTTTAAGTGGCTACACCTTC	CASSYGSLSGYTF
.	TRBV7-9	.	TRBJ1-1	TGTGCCAGCAGCTTATGGCAGGTTGAAGCTTTCTTT	CASSLWQVEAFF
.	TRBV6-2/TRBV6-3	few	TRBJ2-1	TGTGCCAGCTCTGACCGGGACGGTTACAATGAGCAGTTCTTC	CASSDRDGYNEQFF
.	TRBV30	many	TRBJ1-1	TGTGCCTGGAGTCGCGAACTTCGGGACACTGAAGCTTTCTTT	CAWSRELRDTEAFF
.	TRBV28	many	TRBJ2-1	TGTGCCAGCAGCGTCCCGGGACGCAGCAATGAGCAGTTCTTC	CASSVPGRSNEQFF
TRBD1	TRBV20-1	.	TRBJ1-5	TGCAGTGCTAGATCCCCACAGGGGCATCAGCCCCAGCATTTT	CSARSPQGHQPQHF
TRBD2	TRBV18	many	TRBJ2-5	TGTGCCAGCTCACCCGGAGCGGGAGGGGAGACCCAGTACTTC	CASSPGAGGETQYF
.	TRBV7-8	.	TRBJ1-2	TGTGCCAGCAGTGAGAAGGCCTCGGGTGGCTACACCTTC	CASSEKASGGYTF
.	TRBV30	many	TRBJ1-5	TGTGCCTGGAGTGTACCTTGGGTGGGCCTTAGCAATCAGCCCCAGCATTTT	CAWSVPWVGLSNQPQHF
.	TRBV2	few	TRBJ1-4	TGTGCCAGCAGTCCCGGGGAGACTAATGAAAAACTGTTTTTT	CASSPGETNEKLFF
TRBD1	TRBV3-1	many	TRBJ1-3	TGTGCCAGCAGCCAAGTGTTAGGGGGCGCCGGAAACACCATATATTTT	CASSQVLGGAGNTIYF
TRBD2	TRBV7-9	.	TRBJ2-1	TGTGCCAGCAGCTTAGCAACCCGGGAGGTCTGGGGCAATGAGCAGTTCTTC	CASSLATREVWGNEQFF
.	TRBV20-1	many	TRBJ2-1	TGCAGTGCTAGCGACGGGGCTAGTCTGAATGAGCAGTTCTTC	CSASDGASLNEQFF
.	TRBV10-2	few	TRBJ2-2	TGCGCCAGCAGTGGGACGAGGATGAACACCGGGGAGCTGTTTTTT	CASSGTRMNTGELFF
.	TRBV5-1	many	TRBJ2-7	TGCGCCAGCAGCGGGGGATCAGGGTCGGAGACCTACGAGCAGTACTTC	CASSGGSGSETYEQYF
.	TRBV28	.	TRBJ1-4	TGTGCCAGCAGTGGGACGCCAAATGAAAAACTGTTTTTT	CASSGTPNEKLFF
.	TRBV7-3	few	TRBJ2-1	TGTGCCAGCAGCCCAAATGGCGGTGGTGAGCAGTTCTTC	CASSPNGGGEQFF
.	TRBV5-1	many	TRBJ2-1	TGCGCCAGCAGCACCGGGACGGGAGCCTACAATGAGCAGTTCTTC	CASSTGTGAYNEQFF
TRBD2	TRBV6-1	.	TRBJ2-3	TGTGCCAGCAGCCCTAAACGGGAGGTCACAGATACGCAGTATTTT	CASSPKREVTDTQYF
.	TRBV5-1	many	TRBJ2-7	TGCGCCAGCAGCTTGGACTACTCCTACGAGCAGTACTTC	CASSLDYSYEQYF
.	TRBV7-2	many	TRBJ2-7	TGTGCCAGCAGCTTGATCTCTGGGGCCTCCTACGAGCAGTACTTC	CASSLISGASYEQYF
TRBD2	TRBV28	many	TRBJ2-7	TGTGCCAGCGAGGAAGCGGGAGCCTCTGTAAACGAGCAGTACTTC	CASEEAGASVNEQYF
.	TRBV7-9	few	TRBJ2-1	TGTGCCAGCAGCGGGACCGAGAAGGGCAATGAGCAGTTCTTC	CASSGTEKGNEQFF
TRBD1	TRBV9	few	TRBJ2-2	TGTGCCAGCAGCGTGGGGGGCGGGACAGGGCGCACCGGGGAGCTGTTTTTT	CASSVGGGTGRTGELFF
TRBD1	TRBV20-1	.	TRBJ1-6	TGCAGTGCTAGATGGGGGGACAGGAAAAATTCACCCCTCCACTTT	CSARWGDRKNSPLHF
TRBD2	TRBV6-2/TRBV6-3	many	TRBJ2-7	TGTGCCAGCAGCCTGTATACTAGCGCGGGAGCCGAGCAGTACTTC	CASSLYTSAGAEQYF
.	TRBV10-3	many	TRBJ2-7	TGTGCCATCAGTGATTATAAGTCCTACGAGCAGTACTTC	CAISDYKSYEQYF
.	TRBV28	.	TRBJ1-3	TGTGCCAGCAGTGCAGGGATCTCTGGAAACACCATATATTTT	CASSAGISGNTIYF
TRBD2	TRBV6-4	.	TRBJ2-1	TGTGCCAGCAGTGGGACTAGCGGACCCCCTCATGAGCAGTTCTTC	CASSGTSGPPHEQFF
.	TRBV13	many	TRBJ1-1	TGTGCCAGCAGCTTAGAACGTTCGGGGCCGCTGAACACTGAAGCTTTCTTT	CASSLERSGPLNTEAFF